This TCR beta chain was found in a study of T cells in Graves' hyperthyroidism and ophthalmopathy. Amplified TCR beta CDR3 regions came from RNA transcripts. The HTBI primer set drove a first-round RT-PCR of the TCR CDR3. TCRdb called the multiplex PCR reads again in MiXCR, with one record for every CDR3 protein. Found here are 300,000 or so distinct CDR3 sequences, around 15% of them singletons; the top ten hold approximately 57%. With respect to this clonotype: What it binds is not known. A much larger clone sits a single nucleotide away, making a read error possible.

Enrolled ophthalmopathy patients presented with a Clinical Activity Score of at least 3, a NOSPECS grade of at least 4, and disease duration under 3 months. The study's findings and limits: Onset of ophthalmopathy came a median 6.5 months after the model predicted it.

What was sequenced was blood. This clonotype was obtained from a woman aged 60 to 75 with Graves' ophthalmopathy.

The CDR3 DNA reads TGTGCCAGCAGGGCCCCAGGGACAGGGGTTCACGAGCAGTACTTC. This codes for CASRAPGTGVHEQYF. This chain joins TRBV27 and TRBJ2-7, with 10 bases aligning to TRBD1. This CDR3 has 15 amino acids. The ends lost 6 bases at V and 5 bases at J; junction bases unmatched: 10. Germline lookup yields CDR1 MNHEY and CDR2 SMNVEV (reference sequence).